This TCR beta chain was recovered during a study of cytomegalovirus exposure and HLA in healthy donors. Background on the study: Most donors, roughly 82% of some 400 genotyped, fell in the Caucasian-associated ancestry cluster. Whole-study findings and limits: Association with HLA alleles at 0.05 false discovery rate was found for 16,951 TCR beta sequences in a later analysis.

With 60 Vbeta and 13 Jbeta primers, the PCR was carried out. Source study methods: Among the unique TCR beta chains that a later analysis counted, about 81 million in all, 9.5 million to 12 million were shared. Assay: immunoSEQ multiplex PCR; the TCRdb copy retains only in-frame clones and omits some. The DNA gave D and trimming, while V, J and clone size come from that table. The table lists over 120,000 clones, 80% to 85% of them singletons. About this clone itself: Antigen unknown.

V dropped 6 bases and J dropped 7 bases, with 22 bases sitting between them. Germline assignment: CDR1 SGHRS and CDR2 YFSETQ. The CDR3 runs 15 residues. This sequence was found in a woman aged 25 to 39 in good health and CMV-seronegative. This sequence joins TRBV5-1 and TRBJ2-5; D ambiguous. Sample: PBMCs. The CDR3 nucleotides are TGCGCCAGCAACCCCTCGGATGTAGCTATTGGGACCCAGTACTTC. It translates to CASNPSDVAIGTQYF.